This entry is about one TCR beta chain. Its antigen is undetermined. This specimen belongs to a study of cytomegalovirus exposure and HLA in healthy donors. While the first cohort had over 650 subjects, the donors belonged to the separate validation cohort of over a hundred subjects. The V gene's germline CDR1 is SQVTM and CDR2 ANQGSEA. The CDR3 totals 14 residues. V lost 4 bases, J lost 1 base, and 11 bases lay in between. The repertoire was sequenced with immunoSEQ multiplex PCR; TCRdb's copy has only in-frame clones and lacks some. This sample has about 150,000 clones, with less than 90% found just once. Broader study findings: A few chains tied to CMV proved CMV antigen-specific in vitro.

This receptor was obtained from a man aged 18 to 30 in good health and CMV-seropositive. Sequenced: PBMCs. The chain carries TRBV29-1 and TRBJ2-1; no definite D call. The CDR3 loop is CSVALPLSYNEQFF. In nucleotides, the CDR3 is TGCAGCGTTGCCCTCCCCTTATCCTACAATGAGCAGTTCTTC.